This T cell receptor (beta chain) stems from a study of blood T cell repertoires in COVID-19. Study-wide background: Sites in the United States, Italy and Spain provided acute and convalescent COVID-19 samples. PBMCs, B-cell-depleted T cells, or T cells provided the cDNA or gDNA that made up the material.

The CDR3 is made up of 13 amino acids. Germline trimming cut 5 bases from V and 8 bases from J; bases unmatched to any gene: 5. Germline values: CDR1 SGHAT, CDR2 FQNNGV. In this sample, this clone turned up once. Per the original data handling: Reference gene primer amplification in the assay estimated nucleated cell counts. This table comes from immunoSEQ multiplex PCR, and its TCRdb copy is limited to in-frame clones, with some not included. The DNA gave D and trimming, while V, J and clone size come from that table. This table holds about 39,000 clones, 87% found once. The chain recombines TRBV11-2 with TRBJ1-4; 7 positions agree with TRBD1. The TCR comes from a man in his fifties or sixties with active or convalescent COVID-19. Sequenced: peripheral blood. CDR3 sequence (DNA): TGTGCCAGCAGCCCTGGGACAGCCGAAAAACTGTTTTTT. Its translation is CASSPGTAEKLFF. The complete variable domain, with remaining parts taken from reference TRBV11-2 and TRBJ1-4, reads EAGVAQSPRYKIIEKRQSVAFWCNPISGHATLYWYQQILGQGPKLLIQFQNNGVVDDSQLPKDRFSAERLKGVDSTLKIQPAKLEDSAVYLCASSPGTAEKLFFGSGTQLSVL.